Shown below are 30 T cell receptor beta chains from a single sample sequenced in a study of shared clonotypes between healthy human individuals. Profiling relied on immunoSEQ multiplex PCR, and the TCRdb table lists in-frame clones only, not all of them. The repertoire includes roughly 2,300,000 clones, 92% of them detected once, and about 0.41% sits in the top ten. The material sequenced was naive CD4+ T cells from PBMCs. Noted subset: CD45RA+ positively selected. The receptors stem from a man aged 18 to 30 in good health. Some clones in this sample may be carry-over from other donors' samples.

The rearrangement links TRBV28 to TRBJ1-3; no reliable D call. Trimming removed 2 bases from V and 0 bases from J, with 8 bases in between. The V gene's germline CDR1 is MDHEN and CDR2 SYDVKM. This CDR3 comprises 15 residues. DNA for the CDR3: TGTGCCAGCAGTTTAGTACAGAGCTCTGGAAACACCATATATTTT. Protein sequence: CASSLVQSSGNTIYF.

The chain employs TRBV11-1 and TRBJ2-2, with 7 positions matching TRBD1. CDR3 length equals 17 residues. J gave up 1 base and V 6 bases, and 11 bases lay outside the gene matches. The germline V gene has CDR1 SGHAT and CDR2 FQDESV (reference sequence). CDR3 bases: TGTGCCAGCAGGGATTCGAAGGGGGCCTGGAACACCGGGGAGCTGTTTTTT. Translated: CASRDSKGAWNTGELFF.

The V gene is TRBV15, the J gene TRBJ1-4; D not resolved. Looked up from germline, CDR1 is LNHNV and CDR2 is YYDKDF (reference sequence). Deletions cut 5 bases from V and 7 bases from J, with 17 bases between. The CDR3 has 15 amino acids. The CDR3 region has the DNA TGTGCCACCAGCCGACCGCCGGGAGCGGGTGAAAAACTGTTTTTT. It specifies CATSRPPGAGEKLFF.

The chain recombines TRBV18 with TRBJ2-2; TRBD2 aligns across 8 bases. The CDR3 consists of 17 residues. CDR1 and CDR2 (germline): KGHSH, LQKENI. J was trimmed by 7 bases and V by 0 bases; bases with no gene match: 10. This chain's CDR3 is CASSPPNRAGEGGELFF. The CDR3 DNA sequence: TGTGCCAGCTCACCACCAAATCGAGCGGGAGAGGGCGGGGAGCTGTTTTTT.

The genes are TRBV10-3 and TRBJ1-1, with D hard to call. Germline CDR1 ENHRY, CDR2 SYGVKD. The length of the CDR3 is 14 residues. V was shortened by 1 base and J by 0 bases, with 6 bases between the two germline ends. CDR3 DNA sequence: TGTGCCATCAGTGAGTTCGAGGTGAACACTGAAGCTTTCTTT. This translates into CAISEFEVNTEAFF.

V and J are TRBV5-4 and TRBJ1-2, with 7 bases aligning to TRBD1. Germline-derived CDR1 and CDR2 are SGHNT and YYREEE (reference sequence). The CDR3 is made up of 16 amino acids. Trimming took 4 bases from V and 1 from J; bases not matched to a gene: 10. The CDR3 spells CASSLGPGQINYGYTF. CDR3 coding DNA: TGTGCCAGCAGCCTAGGGCCGGGACAGATTAACTATGGCTACACCTTC.

The chain joins TRBV19 to TRBJ1-1, with 8 bases lining up with TRBD1. CDR1 and CDR2 (germline): LNHDA, SQIVND (reference sequence). The CDR3 runs to 16 residues. J lost 6 bases, V lost 1 base, and 10 bases had no gene match. The chain's CDR3 is CASSIVLGTGLAEAFF. The CDR3 DNA reads TGTGCCAGTAGTATAGTACTCGGGACAGGTTTGGCTGAAGCTTTCTTT.

Only one count was recorded for this clone. J is TRBJ2-1 and V is TRBV9; D unresolved. CDR1 SGDLS and CDR2 YYNGEE come from the germline V gene. This CDR3 is built from 13 residues. V was shortened by 3 bases and J by 3 bases, with 7 bases between the two germline ends. The CDR3, as DNA: TGTGCCAGCAGCGCTCGACTCTACAATGAGCAGTTCTTC. Protein sequence: CASSARLYNEQFF. Together with reference TRBV9 and TRBJ2-1, the CDR3 gives the full variable domain: DSGVTQTPKHLITATGQRVTLRCSPRSGDLSVYWYQQSLDQGLQFLIQYYNGEERAKGNILERFSAQQFPDLHSELNLSSLELGDSALYFCASSARLYNEQFFGPGTRLTVL.

This chain links TRBV9 with TRBJ2-5; 8 nucleotides agree with TRBD1. CDR1 is SGDLS, CDR2 YYNGEE, per germline. The V segment lost 0 bases and the J segment 4 bases; nucleotides outside the gene matches: 5. The CDR3 spans 15 residues. CDR3 in amino acids: CASSVGTGSVETQYF. In DNA, the CDR3 is TGTGCCAGCAGCGTAGGGACAGGGAGCGTAGAGACCCAGTACTTC.

This clone occurred once. V gene TRBV28 combines with J gene TRBJ2-7, with 9 bases identical to TRBD1. CDR1 MDHEN and CDR2 SYDVKM come from the germline V gene. CDR3 length: 13 amino acids. V was clipped by 10 bases and J by 0 bases; unmatched bases: 4. In DNA form, the CDR3 reads TGTGCCACCGACAGGGGGTCCTCCTACGAGCAGTACTTC. Its protein product is CATDRGSSYEQYF.

This clone was seen a few times. This sample includes further DNA sequences coding for the same CDR3. The chain links TRBV27 to TRBJ1-1; no clear D gene. Trimming stripped 5 bases from V and 1 base from J, with 8 bases between. The CDR3 is 13 residues long. Germline assignment: CDR1 MNHEY and CDR2 SMNVEV (reference sequence). The CDR3 DNA sequence: TGTGCCAGCAGTCCTAGGAGGAACACTGAAGCTTTCTTT. Encoded protein: CASSPRRNTEAFF.

This chain links TRBV19 with TRBJ1-3; D might be TRBD1 (5 bases). V dropped 3 bases and J dropped 0 bases, with 21 bases sitting between them. Per germline, CDR1 LNHDA and CDR2 SQIVND (reference sequence). The CDR3 sequence is 19 residues long. For the CDR3, the DNA is TGTGCCAGTAGTATTCGGTTCCCGGGACGACTGACCTCTGGAAACACCATATATTTT. Amino acids: CASSIRFPGRLTSGNTIYF.

V gene TRBV4-1 combines with J gene TRBJ2-2; D gene uncertain. Trimming removed 4 bases from V and 0 bases from J, with 9 bases in between. The CDR3 totals 15 residues. Germline CDR1 and CDR2: MGHRA and YSYEKL. The CDR3 sequence is CASSLRATNTGELFF. The CDR3 DNA follows: TGCGCCAGCAGCCTCAGAGCAACGAACACCGGGGAGCTGTTTTTT.

The rearrangement links TRBV19 to TRBJ2-7; D possibly corresponds to TRBD2 (5 bases). V was shortened by 5 bases and J by 2 bases, with 13 bases between the two germline ends. Per germline, CDR1 LNHDA and CDR2 SQIVND (reference sequence). The CDR3 extends over 14 amino acids. Written as DNA, the CDR3 is TGTGCCAGTAGTGGTCGGGGTTCGGCCTACGAGCAGTACTTC. This sequence encodes CASSGRGSAYEQYF.

The chain joins TRBV19 to TRBJ2-3, with D perhaps matching TRBD2 (7 bases). Germline loops: CDR1 LNHDA, CDR2 SQIVND (reference sequence). V lost 5 bases and J lost 4, with 16 bases in between. The CDR3 loop spans 15 amino acids. Here the CDR3 DNA reads TGTGCCAGTAGTCCCCGGGGGGCCCCCGCAGATACGCAGTATTTT. This gives the protein CASSPRGAPADTQYF.

The rearrangement uses TRBV19 and TRBJ2-3, with 9 bases matching TRBD1. The CDR3 runs to 15 residues. V was clipped by 4 bases and J by 0 bases; unmatched bases: 2. From germline, CDR1 is LNHDA and CDR2 SQIVND (reference sequence). This CDR3 reads CASSRTGASTDTQYF. The DNA of the CDR3 is TGTGCCAGTAGTAGGACAGGGGCGAGCACAGATACGCAGTATTTT.

This chain joins TRBV20-1 and TRBJ2-7, with D unresolved. V shed 6 bases and J shed 4 bases, with 10 bases lying between them. This CDR3 comprises 11 residues. The germline gives CDR1 DFQATT, CDR2 SNEGSKA (reference sequence). CDR3 coding DNA: TGCAGTGCAAATTCGGCGTACGAGCAGTACTTC. Translation: CSANSAYEQYF.

Note on this clone: This sequence may be a read error, since a much larger clone differs from it by one base. Different DNA sequences within this sample yield the same CDR3. This chain connects TRBV7-9 to TRBJ1-1, with unresolved D. Trimming took off 3 bases at V and 0 bases at J, with 5 bases between the two ends. Per the germline V gene, CDR1 is SEHNR and CDR2 is FQNEAQ (reference sequence). This CDR3 contains 13 residues. CDR3 nucleotides: TGTGCCAGCAGCTTTACGGTGAACACTGAAGCTTTCTTT. This gives the protein CASSFTVNTEAFF.

This chain links TRBV5-5 with TRBJ2-1; 11 bases fit TRBD2. Germline CDR1 is SGHKS and CDR2 is YYEKEE (reference sequence). The CDR3 sequence is 15 residues long. V dropped 3 bases and J dropped 4; count of bases not matched to a gene: 3. The CDR3 nucleotides are TGTGCCAGCAGCTCCGGGACTAGCGGATACAATGAGCAGTTCTTC. Protein sequence: CASSSGTSGYNEQFF.

V usage is TRBV6-5 and J usage is TRBJ2-7; TRBD2 agrees at 14 bases. CDR3 length equals 14 residues. Germline V CDR1 and CDR2: MNHEY, SVGAGI. Germline trimming cut 6 bases from V and 4 bases from J; bases unmatched to any gene: 2. CDR3 loop: CASRGTSGRYEQYF. The DNA of the CDR3 is TGTGCCAGCAGGGGGACTAGCGGGAGATACGAGCAGTACTTC.

Note on this clone: The same CDR3 is also encoded by other DNA sequences in this sample. This chain joins TRBV7-2 and TRBJ1-1, with D tentatively TRBD1 (5 bases). The CDR3 consists of 15 residues. Deletions cut 1 base from V and 2 bases from J, with 11 bases between. Germline V gene data show CDR1 as SGHTA and CDR2 as FQGNSA. CDR3 in DNA: TGTGCCAGCAGCTTAGTGGGGCAATTAAACACTGAAGCTTTCTTT. Protein sequence: CASSLVGQLNTEAFF.

On this clone itself: This sample includes further DNA sequences coding for the same CDR3. This chain links TRBV5-1 with TRBJ2-3; D is unresolved. This CDR3 is 12 amino acids long. Germline V gene lookup returns CDR1 SGHRS and CDR2 YFSETQ. Trimming removed 4 bases at V and 6 bases at J, with 9 bases between. As DNA, the CDR3 is TGCGCCAGCAGCCTGAAAGGGGATACGCAGTATTTT. This codes for CASSLKGDTQYF.

This rearrangement joins TRBV20-1 to TRBJ1-2, with D uncertain. CDR1 and CDR2 (germline): DFQATT, SNEGSKA (reference sequence). V was clipped by 5 bases and J by 7 bases, with 8 bases between them. The CDR3 is 10 residues long. CDR3 sequence (DNA): TGCAGTGCTTGGGGTCTTGGCTACACCTTC. This codes for CSAWGLGYTF.

The sample holds one count of this clone. The gene calls are TRBV7-8 and TRBJ2-5; D is unclear. This CDR3 comprises 13 residues. V lost 3 bases and J 7 bases, leaving 12 bases between the germline ends. Germline CDR1 and CDR2: SGHVS and FQNEAQ. CDR3 residues: CASSFGLERTQYF. The DNA of the CDR3 is TGTGCCAGCAGCTTCGGTCTTGAAAGGACCCAGTACTTC. The entire variable domain, with the rest obtained from reference TRBV7-8 and TRBJ2-5, is as follows: GAGVSQSPRYKVAKRGQDVALRCDPISGHVSLFWYQQALGQGPEFLTYFQNEAQLDKSGLPSDRFFAERPEGSVSTLKIQRTQQEDSAVYLCASSFGLERTQYFGPGTRLLVL.

As DNA, the CDR3 is TGTGCCAGCAGTGGGCCGACTAGCGGGAGTCCTGAGACCGGGGAGCTGTTTTTT. Its protein product is CASSGPTSGSPETGELFF. This rearrangement joins TRBV6-1 to TRBJ2-2; 12 bases map to TRBD2. CDR1 is MNHNS, CDR2 SASEGT, per germline. The V gene end was trimmed by 4 bases and the J gene end by 5 bases; junction bases not matched to a gene: 11. CDR3 length: 18 amino acids.

The chain links TRBV6-5 to TRBJ2-5; the D gene is possibly TRBD2 (5 bases). Germline CDR1 is MNHEY and CDR2 is SVGAGI. CDR3 size: 13 residues. Between the trimmed V and J ends, which lost 5 bases and 1 base, there was a span of 8 bases. CDR3 sequence reads: CASSPGIQETQYF. The CDR3, as DNA: TGTGCCAGCAGTCCCGGGATCCAAGAGACCCAGTACTTC.

J is TRBJ2-7 and V is TRBV5-1, with D maybe TRBD2 (5 bases). Germline V gene data show CDR1 as SGHRS and CDR2 as YFSETQ. The CDR3 loop spans 14 amino acids. The V and J ends lost 4 bases and 2 bases respectively, with 13 bases between them. The CDR3 protein is CASSPTGSTYEQYF. CDR3 in DNA: TGCGCCAGCAGCCCCACGGGATCCACCTACGAGCAGTACTTC.

The rearrangement links TRBV5-1 to TRBJ1-4; D is possibly TRBD1 (5 bases). CDR1 is SGHRS, CDR2 YFSETQ, per germline. Trimming cost V 1 base and J 5 bases, with 15 bases left between them. This CDR3 has 16 residues. CDR3 amino acids: CASSLYLTGENEKLFF. CDR3 nucleotides: TGCGCCAGCAGCTTGTATCTGACGGGGGAGAATGAAAAACTGTTTTTT.

The gene calls are TRBV5-1 and TRBJ2-5; D not certain. The CDR3 is 15 residues long. Germline CDR1 SGHRS, CDR2 YFSETQ. Trimming took 3 bases from V and 5 from J, leaving 17 bases between them. The CDR3: CASSSRSILWETQYF. The CDR3 nucleotides read TGCGCCAGCAGCTCCAGGTCGATCCTCTGGGAGACCCAGTACTTC.

The J gene is TRBJ1-1, the V gene TRBV7-3; D may be TRBD1 (6 bases). Between the trimmed V and J ends, which lost 5 bases and 3 bases, there was a span of 19 bases. This CDR3 has 16 amino acids. Germline CDR1 reads SGHTA; CDR2 reads FQGTGA. The CDR3 loop is CASSRLGGPRDTEAFF. In DNA form, the CDR3 reads TGTGCCAGCAGCCGCCTTGGGGGGCCCAGGGACACTGAAGCTTTCTTT.